This T cell receptor beta chain emerged from a study of blood T cell repertoires in COVID-19. Study summary: The samples span acute and convalescent COVID-19 from the United States, Italy and Spain.

TCRdb keeps only in-frame clones here, not all; method: immunoSEQ multiplex PCR. The sample records over 250,000 clones, 85% to 90% being singletons. Enrollees, about 18 to 90 years old, lived in about two dozen US areas. Donors were grouped by their self-reported clinical history. V shed 4 bases and J 2 bases; nucleotides not matched to a gene: 7. The CDR3 consists of 15 residues. Germline V gene sequence: CDR1 MGHRA, CDR2 YSYEKL. The V and J genes are TRBV4-1 and TRBJ2-7, with TRBD2 matching 8 bases. Sequenced: PBMCs or T cells enriched from blood (not recorded which). The clonotype originates from a woman aged 18-29 years who had recovered from COVID-19. As DNA, the CDR3 is TGCGCCAGCAGCCGGGGCGGGGGGCTGACCTACGAGCAGTACTTC. It yields the protein CASSRGGGLTYEQYF.